This entry features one TCR beta chain sequence. Its matching antigen is unknown. Libraries were prepared by immunoSEQ multiplex PCR; TCRdb keeps only in-frame clonotypes and omits some of them. In the table there are 110,000 to 150,000 clones, roughly 90% of which are singletons. The data are from a study of T cell responses to AZD1222 COVID-19 vaccine. The CDR3 is 16 amino acids. Per germline, CDR1 LGHNA and CDR2 YSLEER. Deletions cut 1 base from V and 0 bases from J, with 10 bases between. Study outcomes and limitations: Donors, mostly white British, included more females; clonal diversity was possibly underestimated.

The sample in question was peripheral blood, obtained 28 days after the second AZD1222 dose. The chain links TRBV4-3 to TRBJ2-4; no definite D call. The sequence came from an adult who received the AZD1222 COVID-19 vaccine. This chain's CDR3 is CASSQGITLAKNIQYF. The CDR3 DNA reads as TGCGCCAGCAGCCAAGGGATTACCTTAGCCAAAAACATTCAGTACTTC.